This passage covers 8 T cell receptor beta chains from one sample sequenced in a study of cytomegalovirus exposure and HLA in healthy donors. PCR employed 60 Vbeta and 13 Jbeta primers. The repertoire was sequenced with immunoSEQ multiplex PCR; TCRdb's copy has only in-frame clones and lacks some. Here the sample spans about 31,000 clones, less than 70% being singletons. Sequencing used PBMCs. The receptors were gathered from a man aged 45-60 years in good health and CMV-seropositive.

This chain uses TRBV6-5 with TRBJ2-7, with 8 bases matching TRBD2. Germline lookup yields CDR1 MNHEY and CDR2 SVGAGI. J lost 2 bases, V lost 0 bases, and 3 bases had no gene match. The CDR3 has 15 residues. The CDR3 loop is CASSYSAGGTYEQYF. DNA for the CDR3: TGTGCCAGCAGTTACTCGGCGGGAGGAACCTACGAGCAGTACTTC.

This clone turned up a few times. The chain recombines TRBV28 with TRBJ1-2; perhaps TRBD1 as D (5 bases). The V end lost 3 bases, the J end lost 4 bases, and 9 bases lay between the germline ends. This CDR3 is built from 13 residues. Germline V CDR1 and CDR2: MDHEN, SYDVKM. CDR3 sequence (DNA): TGTGCCAGCAGTTTTGCGGGACGCTATGGCTACACCTTC. It codes for CASSFAGRYGYTF.

V gene TRBV29-1 combines with J gene TRBJ2-7; TRBD2 is a possible D gene (5 bases). With 7 bases removed from V and 5 bases from J, the gap between germline ends came to 18 bases. The CDR3 length is 13 residues. CDR1 is SQVTM and CDR2 is ANQGSEA in the germline V gene. CDR3 bases: TGCAGCGCAGCCTCAACCGGGAACGACGAGCAGTACTTC. It specifies CSAASTGNDEQYF.

This clone was recorded once. The V call is TRBV10-3, the J call TRBJ2-2, with 12 bases that match TRBD2. With V trimmed by 10 bases and J by 3 bases, 12 bases remained unmatched. Germline V CDR1 and CDR2: ENHRY, SYGVKD. The CDR3 is made up of 17 amino acids. CDR3 in amino acids: CASNSRLAGADTGELFF. CDR3 nucleotide sequence: TGTGCCAGCAACTCGCGACTAGCGGGGGCCGACACCGGGGAGCTGTTTTTT.

This clone showed up just once. This chain connects TRBV5-6 to TRBJ1-1; no clear D gene. Trimming cost V 0 bases and J 4 bases, with 7 bases left between them. Germline values: CDR1 SGHDT, CDR2 YYEEEE. This CDR3 is 13 amino acids long. As DNA, the CDR3 is TGTGCCAGCAGCTTGGGGCCGTCCACTGAAGCTTTCTTT. Its translation is CASSLGPSTEAFF.

The chain has TRBV9 and TRBJ1-4; D is perhaps TRBD1 (5 bases). Trimming shortened V by 7 bases and J by 3 bases, and 10 bases separated the two germline ends. The CDR3 contains 13 residues. CDR1 and CDR2 from the germline V gene are SGDLS and YYNGEE. The CDR3 reads CASGRDSNEKLFF. The CDR3 DNA is TGTGCCAGCGGCAGGGACTCTAATGAAAAACTGTTTTTT.

The chain carries TRBV10-1 and TRBJ1-2, with D hard to call. The CDR3 has 13 amino acids. Germline V lookup: CDR1 WNHNN, CDR2 SYGVQD (reference sequence). V was clipped by 3 bases and J by 3 bases, with 8 bases between them. CDR3 bases: TGCGCCAGCAGTGATGACACGGACTATGGCTACACCTTC. This translates into CASSDDTDYGYTF.

The J gene is TRBJ1-2, the V gene TRBV18, with D hard to call. Deletions cut 0 bases from V and 8 bases from J, with 13 bases between. This CDR3 region has 14 residues. Germline loops: CDR1 KGHSH, CDR2 LQKENI. This CDR3 reads CASSPPMGRRGYTF. For the CDR3, the DNA is TGTGCCAGCTCACCACCCATGGGGAGGCGAGGCTACACCTTC.